This note documents a single T cell receptor (beta chain) sequence. Its antigen remains undetermined. Per-nucleotide qualities are absent, and no much larger clonotype sits a single base away. The library was built by means of the immunoSEQ multiplex PCR assay. TCRdb took over this immuneACCESS table, retaining in-frame rearrangements with V and J assigned. Such tables are incomplete; in checked studies, under half of the missing clones stem from an unresolved V gene, and the remainder is unexplained. The sample table contains some 37,000 clones; only one count was recorded for approximately 84% of them. Of the sample, about 1.7% is held by the ten largest clones. CDR3 length: 15 amino acids, cysteine to phenylalanine. Solely the CDR3 DNA is kept, with 45 bases framed from the first base. V loses 3 bases, J loses 2 bases, and the germline ends lie 12 bases apart. The germline V gene encodes CDR1 SEHNR and CDR2 FQNEAQ (reference sequence).

These data originate in a study of Siglec-9 on CD8 T cells in melanoma (dated by TCRdb to between 2017 and 2020). For context, the study as a whole: The study examined the expression of Siglec-9 on CD8+ T cells and how Siglec-9 regulates T cells within the melanoma tumor microenvironment. Points the paper makes about the study in general: Siglec-9 was reported to mark and regulate an effector memory CD8+ T-cell subset that appeared to accumulate within melanoma tumors.

The sequenced sample consisted of Siglec-9- CD8+ T cells sorted from blood. The cell subset or site label, as the study defines it: CD8 T cells lacking Siglec-9. This TCR came from a human donor in good health. This sequence uses TRBV7-9 and TRBJ2-3; the D gene is perhaps TRBD1, on 5 matching bases. The CDR3 corresponds to CASSFSGPYTDTQYF. The sequenced DNA: TGTGCCAGCAGCTTCTCAGGGCCATACACAGATACGCAGTATTTT.